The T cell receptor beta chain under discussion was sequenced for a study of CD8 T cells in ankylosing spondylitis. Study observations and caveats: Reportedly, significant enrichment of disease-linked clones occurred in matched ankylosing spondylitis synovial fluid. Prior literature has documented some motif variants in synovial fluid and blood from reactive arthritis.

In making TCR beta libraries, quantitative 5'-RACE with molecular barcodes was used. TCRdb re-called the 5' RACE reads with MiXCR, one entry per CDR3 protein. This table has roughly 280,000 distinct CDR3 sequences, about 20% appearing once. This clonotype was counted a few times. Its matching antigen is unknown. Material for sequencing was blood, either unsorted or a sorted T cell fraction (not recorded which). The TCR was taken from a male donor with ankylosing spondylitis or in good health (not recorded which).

Here the CDR3 DNA reads TGTGCCAGCAGTTTAGTTGGGGGACTAGCATCATCTGAGCAGTTCTTC. The encoded protein is CASSLVGGLASSEQFF. The chain recombines TRBV12-3 or TRBV12-4 with TRBJ2-1; 9 bases line up with TRBD2. The junction had 10 bases not matched to a gene; V was cut back by 1 base and J by 9 bases. This CDR3 region has 16 residues.